A selection of T cell receptor beta chains follows, all from one sample in a study of T-cell reconstitution after alpha-beta-depleted transplantation in children. TCRdb recomputed calls from the PCR reads with MiXCR, one row per CDR3 protein. In the table there are roughly 70,000 distinct CDR3 sequences, 4% to 5% of which are singletons. The specimen was PBMCs, mostly from graft donor cells, collected 180 days after TCRalphabeta/CD19-depleted stem cell transplant. The receptors derive from a boy younger than two who had a stem cell transplant for acute myeloid leukemia, so the T cells may come from the graft donor. CDR3s include the opening cysteine and the closing phenylalanine or tryptophan.

TRBV7-6,TRBJ2-7,CASSPNHYEQYF
TRBV4-3,TRBJ1-1,CASSQARKDRVNTEAFF
TRBV20-1,TRBJ1-1,CSASGGAEAFF
TRBV12-3/TRBV12-4,TRBJ2-1,CAMGWPNEQFF
TRBV7-9,TRBJ2-2,CASSFGGLRTGELFF
TRBV7-3,TRBJ1-1,CASSPGQANTEAFF
TRBV6-4,TRBJ1-2,CASSEDPAYGYTF
TRBV7-2,TRBJ2-5,CASSWGRNQETQYF
TRBV6-2/TRBV6-3,TRBJ1-3,CASRFVGTGGNTIYF
TRBV7-9,TRBJ2-2,CASSPRTGVLNTGELFF
TRBV5-6,TRBJ1-2,CASSPGTVGYTF
TRBV5-1,TRBJ2-1,CASSLGGPEQFF
TRBV2,TRBJ2-5,CASRVAGVWAQYF
TRBV5-1,TRBJ2-5,CASRPEGQETQYF
TRBV7-9,TRBJ2-1,CASTPRNEQFF
TRBV20-1,TRBJ2-1,CSARAVTGVLYNEQFF
TRBV6-5,TRBJ2-4,CARSSTGLAKNIQYF
TRBV29-1,TRBJ2-2,CSVPSSRGELFF
TRBV18,TRBJ2-5,CASSPPPGQETQYF
TRBV12-3/TRBV12-4,TRBJ2-7,CASRAPSSYEQYF
TRBV12-3/TRBV12-4,TRBJ2-3,CASSKSPAGGTQYF
TRBV12-3/TRBV12-4,TRBJ1-1,CASRGVFGTGGTEAFF
TRBV25-1,TRBJ2-2,CASTEDYTGELFF
TRBV29-1,TRBJ2-1,CSGQVGRHEQFF
TRBV20-1,TRBJ1-2,CRPEQGYYGYTF
TRBV3-1,TRBJ1-2,CACCQDPRQGTRANYGYTF
TRBV6-5,TRBJ2-1,CASSRLRDNEQFF
TRBV18,TRBJ2-3,CASSLSTDTQYF
TRBV7-2,TRBJ1-4,CASSLMGGAEKLFF
TRBV19,TRBJ1-1,CASSIRTGGGNTEAFF
TRBV7-8,TRBJ2-1,CASSSPLAGGAEQFF
TRBV7-9,TRBJ2-3,CASSFDGQDTQYF
TRBV30,TRBJ2-6,CAWSVPSSGANVLTF
TRBV19,TRBJ1-1,CASKYSLNTEAFF
TRBV29-1,TRBJ1-4,CSVRRETANEKLFF
TRBV5-1,TRBJ1-2,CASSLGLNYGYTF
TRBV12-3/TRBV12-4,TRBJ2-3,CASSLTSPDTQYF
TRBV7-6,TRBJ2-1,CASSFGGPNEQFF
TRBV11-2,TRBJ2-1,CASKTSGNSGEQFF
TRBV7-2,TRBJ1-1,CASSFTANTEAFF
TRBV20-1,TRBJ2-1,CSARAWWGGNEQFF
TRBV27,TRBJ2-2,CASSFAGFRKTNTGELFF
TRBV12-3/TRBV12-4,TRBJ2-2,CASRLPSGGNTGELFF
TRBV5-1,TRBJ1-6,CAKDRFNSPLHF
TRBV4-1,TRBJ1-3,CASSTLSDRGSGNTIYF
TRBV12-3/TRBV12-4,TRBJ1-1,CASSYPGGFPEAFF
TRBV5-4,TRBJ2-5,CASSLLRQETQYF
TRBV9,TRBJ1-1,CASSVVLGGLNTEAFF